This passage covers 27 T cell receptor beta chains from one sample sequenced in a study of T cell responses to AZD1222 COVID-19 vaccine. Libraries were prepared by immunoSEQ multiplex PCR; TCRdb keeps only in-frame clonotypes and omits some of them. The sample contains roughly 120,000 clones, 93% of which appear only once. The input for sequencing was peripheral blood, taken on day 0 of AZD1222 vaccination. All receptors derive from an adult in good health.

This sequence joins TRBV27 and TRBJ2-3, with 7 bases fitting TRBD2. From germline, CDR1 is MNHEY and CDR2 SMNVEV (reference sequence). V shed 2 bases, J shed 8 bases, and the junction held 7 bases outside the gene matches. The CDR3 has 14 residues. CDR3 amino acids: CASSLNSGIGTQYF. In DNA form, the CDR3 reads TGTGCCAGCAGTTTAAACAGCGGGATAGGTACGCAGTATTTT.

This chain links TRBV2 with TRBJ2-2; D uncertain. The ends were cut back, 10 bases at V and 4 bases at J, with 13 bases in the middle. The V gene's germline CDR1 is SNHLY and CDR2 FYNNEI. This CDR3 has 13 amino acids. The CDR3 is CANGRTFTGELFF. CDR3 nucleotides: TGTGCCAATGGGCGGACCTTCACCGGGGAGCTGTTTTTT.

The chain's CDR3 is CASSQLIMGAFF. The CDR3 nucleotides read TGTGCCAGCAGCCAACTTATTATGGGGGCTTTCTTT. The chain is built from TRBV5-8 and TRBJ1-1, with no clear D. The CDR3 has 12 residues. Per germline, CDR1 SGHTS and CDR2 YDEGEE. The V gene lost 4 bases and the J gene lost 11 bases, with 15 bases spanning the gap. Using reference TRBV5-8 and TRBJ1-1 for the parts outside the CDR3, the full variable domain is EAGVTQSPTHLIKTRGQQATLRCSPISGHTSVYWYQQALGLGLQFLLWYDEGEERNRGNFPPRFSGRQFPNYSSELNVNALELEDSALYLCASSQLIMGAFFGQGTRLTVV.

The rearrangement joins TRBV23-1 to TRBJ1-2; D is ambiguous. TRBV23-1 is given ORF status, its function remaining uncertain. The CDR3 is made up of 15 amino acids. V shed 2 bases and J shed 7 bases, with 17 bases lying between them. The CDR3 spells CASSQGLFRVGGYTF. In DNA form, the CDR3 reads TGCGCCAGCAGTCAAGGGTTATTTCGGGTTGGTGGCTACACCTTC.

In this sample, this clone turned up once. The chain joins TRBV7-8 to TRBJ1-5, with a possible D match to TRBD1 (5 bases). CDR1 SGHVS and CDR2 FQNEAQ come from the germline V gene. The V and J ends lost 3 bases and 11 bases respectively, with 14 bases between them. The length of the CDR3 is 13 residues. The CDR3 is CASSFNPAGAQHF. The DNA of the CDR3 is TGTGCCAGCAGCTTTAACCCGGCGGGGGCCCAGCATTTT.

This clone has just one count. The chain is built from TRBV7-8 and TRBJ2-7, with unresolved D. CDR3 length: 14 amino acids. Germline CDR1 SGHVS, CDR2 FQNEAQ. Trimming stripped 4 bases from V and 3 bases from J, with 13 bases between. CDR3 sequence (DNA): TGTGCCAGCAGCTCTGACTCAATATACTACGAGCAGTACTTC. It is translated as CASSSDSIYYEQYF.

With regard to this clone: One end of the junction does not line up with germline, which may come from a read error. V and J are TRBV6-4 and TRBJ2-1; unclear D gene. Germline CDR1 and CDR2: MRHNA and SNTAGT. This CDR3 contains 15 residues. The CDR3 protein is CASSERLLKPNQQFF. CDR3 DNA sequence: TGTGCCAGCAGTGAACGCCTCTTAAAGCCCAATCAGCAGTTCTTC.

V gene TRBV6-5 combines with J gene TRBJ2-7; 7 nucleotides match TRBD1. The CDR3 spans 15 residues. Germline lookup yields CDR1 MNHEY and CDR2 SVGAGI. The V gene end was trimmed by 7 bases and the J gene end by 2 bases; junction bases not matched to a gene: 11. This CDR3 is CASNPRQGPAYEQYF. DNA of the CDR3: TGTGCCAGCAACCCAAGACAGGGTCCAGCCTACGAGCAGTACTTC.

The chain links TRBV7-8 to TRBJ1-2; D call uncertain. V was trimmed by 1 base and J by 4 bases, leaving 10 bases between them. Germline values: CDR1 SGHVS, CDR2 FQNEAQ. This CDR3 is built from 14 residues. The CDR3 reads CASSLVSPLYGYTF. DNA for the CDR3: TGTGCCAGCAGCTTAGTATCCCCCCTCTATGGCTACACCTTC.

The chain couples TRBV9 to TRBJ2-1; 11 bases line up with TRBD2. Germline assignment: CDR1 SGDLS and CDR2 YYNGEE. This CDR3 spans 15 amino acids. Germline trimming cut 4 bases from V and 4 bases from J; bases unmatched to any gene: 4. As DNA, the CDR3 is TGTGCCAGCAGCCCTAGCGGGAGGCTATACAATGAGCAGTTCTTC. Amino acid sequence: CASSPSGRLYNEQFF.

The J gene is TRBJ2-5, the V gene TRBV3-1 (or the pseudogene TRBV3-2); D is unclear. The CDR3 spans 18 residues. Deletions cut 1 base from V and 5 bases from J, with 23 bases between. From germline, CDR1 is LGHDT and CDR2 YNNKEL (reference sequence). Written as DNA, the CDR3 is TGTGCCAGCAGCCAAGCTCAAGCCACGCCCGCGTTTGAGGAGACCCAGTACTTC. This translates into CASSQAQATPAFEETQYF.

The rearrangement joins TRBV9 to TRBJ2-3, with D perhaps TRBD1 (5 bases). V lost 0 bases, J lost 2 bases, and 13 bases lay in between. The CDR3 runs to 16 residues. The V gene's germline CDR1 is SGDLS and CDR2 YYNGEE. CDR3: CASSVGQAGHTDTQYF. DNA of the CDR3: TGTGCCAGCAGCGTAGGTCAAGCAGGGCACACAGATACGCAGTATTTT.

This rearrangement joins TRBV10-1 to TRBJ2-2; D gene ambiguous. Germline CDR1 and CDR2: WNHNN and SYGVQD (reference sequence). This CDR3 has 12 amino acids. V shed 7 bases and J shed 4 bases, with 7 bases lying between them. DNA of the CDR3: TGCGCCAGCACTGGGTTCACCGGGGAGCTGTTTTTT. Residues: CASTGFTGELFF.

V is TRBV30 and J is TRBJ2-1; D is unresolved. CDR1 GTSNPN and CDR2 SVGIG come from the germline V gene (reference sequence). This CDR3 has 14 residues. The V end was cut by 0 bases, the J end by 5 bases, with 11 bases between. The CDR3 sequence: CAWSVLTPHNEQFF. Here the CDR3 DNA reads TGTGCCTGGAGTGTACTTACTCCCCACAATGAGCAGTTCTTC.

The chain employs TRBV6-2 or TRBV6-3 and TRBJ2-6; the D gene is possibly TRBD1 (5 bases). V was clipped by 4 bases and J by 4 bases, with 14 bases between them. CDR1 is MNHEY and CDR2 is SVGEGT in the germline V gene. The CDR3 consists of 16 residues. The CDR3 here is CASSSERGSGANVLTF. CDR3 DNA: TGTGCCAGCAGTTCCGAAAGGGGCTCCGGGGCCAACGTCCTGACTTTC.

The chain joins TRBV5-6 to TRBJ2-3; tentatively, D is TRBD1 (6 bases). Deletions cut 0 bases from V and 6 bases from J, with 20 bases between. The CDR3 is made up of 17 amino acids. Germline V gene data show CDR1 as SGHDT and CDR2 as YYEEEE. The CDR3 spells CASSLARGTPIRDTQYF. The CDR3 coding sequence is TGTGCCAGCAGCTTGGCCCGTGGGACACCCATTCGGGATACGCAGTATTTT.

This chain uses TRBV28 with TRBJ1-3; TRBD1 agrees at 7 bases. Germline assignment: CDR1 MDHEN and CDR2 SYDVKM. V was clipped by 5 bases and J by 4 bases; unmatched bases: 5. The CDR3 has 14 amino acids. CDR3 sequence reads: CASSPTGKGNTIYF. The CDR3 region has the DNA TGTGCCAGCAGTCCGACAGGGAAGGGAAACACCATATATTTT.

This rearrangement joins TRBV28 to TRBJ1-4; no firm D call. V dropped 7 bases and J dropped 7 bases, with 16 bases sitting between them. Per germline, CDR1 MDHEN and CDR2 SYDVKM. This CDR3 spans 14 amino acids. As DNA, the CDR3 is TGTGCCAGCACGGTTTCACGAAGGAGTGAAAAACTGTTTTTT. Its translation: CASTVSRRSEKLFF.

CDR3 nucleotide sequence: TGTGCCAGCAGTGAGAGCCTTGGGGGAGGGGACACTGAAGCTTTCTTT. Protein sequence: CASSESLGGGDTEAFF. This sequence joins TRBV6-1 and TRBJ1-1, with D maybe TRBD1 (5 bases). Germline lookup yields CDR1 MNHNS and CDR2 SASEGT. This CDR3 comprises 16 residues. V lost 3 bases to trimming and J lost 3 bases, with 17 bases between them.

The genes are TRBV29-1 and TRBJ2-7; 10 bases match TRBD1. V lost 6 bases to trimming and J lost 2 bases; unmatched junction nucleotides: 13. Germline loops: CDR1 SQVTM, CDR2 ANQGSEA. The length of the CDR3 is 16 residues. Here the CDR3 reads CSVFGLGQGLPYEQYF. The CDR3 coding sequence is TGCAGCGTGTTTGGGTTGGGACAGGGGCTACCCTACGAGCAGTACTTC.

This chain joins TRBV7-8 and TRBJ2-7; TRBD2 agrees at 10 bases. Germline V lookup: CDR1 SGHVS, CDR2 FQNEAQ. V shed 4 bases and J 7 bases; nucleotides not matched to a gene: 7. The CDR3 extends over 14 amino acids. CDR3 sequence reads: CASSSSGSLREQYF. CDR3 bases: TGTGCCAGCAGCTCTAGCGGGAGTTTAAGGGAGCAGTACTTC.

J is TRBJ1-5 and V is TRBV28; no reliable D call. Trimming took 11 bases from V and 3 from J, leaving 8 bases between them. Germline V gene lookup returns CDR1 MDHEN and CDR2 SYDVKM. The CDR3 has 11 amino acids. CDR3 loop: CAPGNNQPQHF. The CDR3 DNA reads TGTGCCCCGGGGAACAATCAGCCCCAGCATTTT.

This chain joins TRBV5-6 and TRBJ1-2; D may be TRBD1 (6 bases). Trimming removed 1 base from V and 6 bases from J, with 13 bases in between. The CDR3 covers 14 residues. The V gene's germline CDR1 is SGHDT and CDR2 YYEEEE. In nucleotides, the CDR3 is TGTGCCAGCAGCTTGTTTGGGGGCAGCGATGGCTACACCTTC. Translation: CASSLFGGSDGYTF.

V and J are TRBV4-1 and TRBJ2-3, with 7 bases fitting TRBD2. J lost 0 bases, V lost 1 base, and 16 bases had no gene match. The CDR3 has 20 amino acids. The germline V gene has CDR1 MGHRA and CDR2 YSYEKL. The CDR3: CASSQVGVTSLSASTDTQYF. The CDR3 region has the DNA TGCGCCAGCAGCCAAGTGGGTGTGACTAGCCTCAGCGCTAGCACAGATACGCAGTATTTT.

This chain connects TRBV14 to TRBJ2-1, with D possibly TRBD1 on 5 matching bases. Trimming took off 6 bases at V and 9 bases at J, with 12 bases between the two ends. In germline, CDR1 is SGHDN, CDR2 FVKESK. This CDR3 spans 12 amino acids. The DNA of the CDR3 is TGTGCCAGCAGGCGCCAGGGTCCTGAGCAGTTCTTC. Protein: CASRRQGPEQFF.

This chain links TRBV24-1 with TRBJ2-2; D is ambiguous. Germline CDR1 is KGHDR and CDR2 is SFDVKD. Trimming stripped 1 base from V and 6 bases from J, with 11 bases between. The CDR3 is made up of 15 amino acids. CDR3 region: CATSDFRSRPGELFF. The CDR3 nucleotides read TGTGCCACCAGTGATTTCCGCAGCAGGCCCGGGGAGCTGTTTTTT.

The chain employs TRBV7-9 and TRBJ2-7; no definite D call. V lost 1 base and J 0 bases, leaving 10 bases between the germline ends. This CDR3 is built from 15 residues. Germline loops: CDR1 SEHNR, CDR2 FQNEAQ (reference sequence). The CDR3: CASSLVGQISYEQYF. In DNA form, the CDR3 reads TGTGCCAGCAGCTTAGTAGGGCAGATCTCCTACGAGCAGTACTTC.